This T cell receptor beta chain was captured by sequencing in a study of Graves' ophthalmopathy and Graves' hyperthyroidism. The table lists this clonotype with many counts. Excluded were patients with other autoimmune diseases, uncontrolled infections, pregnancy or lactation. Orbital computed tomography, together with clinical symptoms, serum thyroxine, TRAb and thyroid ultrasound, was used for diagnosis. RNA transcripts were the source from which TCR beta CDR3 regions were amplified. The library came from an HTBI-primed first-round RT-PCR and a second-round multiplex PCR. MiXCR, run by TCRdb on the multiplex PCR reads, gives a single entry per CDR3 protein. The top ten hold over 8.5% of the sample, which has around 1,000,000 distinct CDR3 sequences, about 38% seen once. CDR1 is SGHTA and CDR2 is FQGNSA in the germline V gene. The CDR3 spans 16 residues. The V segment lost 4 bases and the J segment 2 bases; nucleotides outside the gene matches: 5.

V is TRBV7-2 and J is TRBJ2-7; TRBD2 agrees at 13 bases. The receptor's source is an adult man with Graves' hyperthyroidism. The specimen was peripheral blood or thyroid tissue (not recorded which). CDR3 nucleotides: TGTGCCAGCAGCTCCCGGACTAGCGGGGGACCCTACGAGCAGTACTTC. Encoded protein: CASSSRTSGGPYEQYF.